This record looks at one T cell receptor (beta chain) sequence and its context. Its antigen target is currently unknown. No much larger clone is present one base from it, and per-base qualities are unavailable. Healthy HIV-negative adults with no recently reported acute infections or vaccinations were included as donors. All donors were Caucasian adults living in Nashville, Tennessee, USA. CD4+ T cells were enriched by magnetic negative selection, after which naive cells were positively selected on CD45RA and the negative fraction was taken as the memory subset. After blood collection by leukapheresis, PBMCs were isolated using Ficoll-Histopaque density gradient centrifugation and then cryopreserved in the vapor phase of liquid nitrogen. Analytical flow cytometry was used to check the purity and quantity of every magnetically sorted T cell population. Genomic DNA was isolated from every sorted fraction and measured by UV absorbance on a Nanodrop 2000c.

The data are from a study of shared clonotypes between healthy human individuals (dated by TCRdb to the early 2020s). With regard to the full study: A few men and a couple of women, aged 18 to 49 years, made up the cohort. For each donor, three plates each were used for CD4 naive and CD4 memory, two plates were used for CD8 naive, and one plate was used for CD8 memory. To estimate repertoire size and how much clonotypes are shared between individuals, the study performed deep sequencing of blood TCR repertoires from roughly five healthy adults. To increase sequencing depth and limit assay-specific biases, different laboratories used diverse techniques to prepare libraries and sequence TCR repertoires. Leukapheresis yielded between about 0.8 and 9.5 billion PBMCs per donor. The research as a whole found: Rarefaction of sorted-subset datasets indicated incomplete sequencing despite the large sequencing depth. Pairwise subsampling led to the expectation that sequencing depth would affect the degree of clonotype sharing among donors. The small number of donors limited the genetic and exposure-history diversity represented. Compared with non-shared clonotypes, clonotypes shared by all four sorted-subset donors had higher generation probabilities. Larger estimated clonotype richness was generally found for naive subsets than for memory subsets. Across a handful of donors, around 5% of naive CD4, approximately 3.6% of naive CD8, about 2% of memory CD4, and roughly 0.4% of memory CD8 clonotypes were shared. Sampling was restricted to blood, and TCR repertoires in tissue are likely to differ from TCR repertoires in blood.

The CDR3, from cysteine to phenylalanine, totals 17 residues. Kept here is only the CDR3 DNA, which spans 51 bases and is read in frame from base 1. The V end loses 6 bases and the J end loses 4 bases, and a stretch of 24 bases separates them. TCR CDR3 regions were amplified from genomic DNA by multiplex PCR using the deep immunoSEQ assay. For each cell subset, the extracted genomic DNA was distributed evenly across all wells of several immunoSEQ 96-well plates, and each plate served as one replicate. For sorted subsets, each replicate PCR was loaded with approximately 190 ng genomic DNA, equivalent to about 33,000 T cell genomes. Purified libraries were quantified with a Qubit 3.0 fluorometer, sized on a Bioanalyzer 2100, and re-quantified with the KAPA Library Quantification kit. Each immunoSEQ 96-well plate was sequenced on its own single-read 150-cycle Illumina NextSeq 550 flow cell. In the paper's pipeline: Because the immunoSEQ output included only junctional sequences and no quality scores, the filtering could not be the same as the filtering used for full-length reads. Sequences were annotated with PyIR, a Python wrapper for IgBLAST v1.9, using IMGT germline references to assign V/J genes and CDR3. Any read was removed if the V/J assignment was weak (E-value above 1e-6), the CDR3 was missing, or the read contained stop codons, out-of-frame junctions, or ambiguous translated residues. V3J clonotypes were defined as sequences sharing the same inferred V gene, J gene, and CDR3 amino acid sequence. The percentage overlap between two repertoires was calculated by dividing the number of shared unique clonotypes by the size of the smaller repertoire. Richness of each repertoire was evaluated using RTK rarefaction, the Chao1 estimator, and Recon v2.1 estimates of unobserved clonotypes. OLGA was used to compute generation probabilities for all TCRbeta clonotypes that the gDNA method yielded from a handful of donors. TCRdb provides this immuneACCESS table in a form limited to in-frame rearrangements. Some clones are lacking; in checked studies, under half of them reflect an unresolved V gene, and why the rest are absent is not known. V and J calls plus clone size are reproduced from that table; the DNA served to infer D and trimming. The table for this sample lists some 2,000,000 clones; over 85% of them were counted only once. Approximately 0.13% of the sample comes from the top ten.

The chain was built from TRBV23-1 and TRBJ2-5; the D gene is perhaps TRBD1, on 6 matching bases. TRBV23-1 is an ORF for which the function is uncertain. Material: naive CD4+ T cells sorted from blood. Read against the paper, the sample's cell subset or site label means: CD45RA+ positively selected. The TCR sequence derives from a man between 18 and 29 years old in good health. The CDR3 region has the sequence CASSRSILQGVGETQYF. The DNA sequence is given as TGCGCCAGCAGCCGTTCAATTTTACAGGGAGTGGGAGAGACCCAGTACTTC.